This T cell receptor (beta chain) is drawn from a study of OX40 agonist ivuxolimab in advanced cancers. Broader study findings: Clones of CD4+ and CD8+ blood T cells grew by week 6 at doses of 0.1 to 3.0 mg/kg. Expanded peripheral T cells had an undetermined antigen specificity. In a subset of nonresponders, normalized T-cell clonal expansion was also low.

The table came from immunoSEQ multiplex PCR; TCRdb's copy has only in-frame clones and leaves some out. Of under 100,000 clones listed, 85% to 95% are singletons. Note on this clone: Its antigen is as yet unknown.

The V and J ends lost 3 bases and 0 bases respectively, with 9 bases between them. Germline values: CDR1 PRHDT, CDR2 FYEKMQ (reference sequence). The CDR3 loop spans 16 amino acids. The sequences come from CD4+ or CD8+ T cells sorted from blood, collected in a trial of the OX40 agonist ivuxolimab. The rearrangement uses TRBV13 and TRBJ1-6; D unresolved. The clonotype was recovered from an adult with an advanced solid tumor such as melanoma, head and neck, liver or kidney cancer. In DNA, the CDR3 is TGTGCCAGCAGCTTCCAGGAAAACTCCTATAATTCACCCCTCCACTTT. The encoded protein is CASSFQENSYNSPLHF.